The following is a TCR beta chain sequence with its context. The CDR3 runs to 15 residues. Losses at the gene ends were 4 bases for V and 1 base for J; bases not matched to a gene: 6. The germline V gene has CDR1 SGHRS and CDR2 YFSETQ. Authors' data handling: Researchers report that nucleated cell counts were estimated from reference gene primer amplification. Measured with immunoSEQ multiplex PCR; TCRdb has only the in-frame clones, and not every one. The V and J calls and the clone size are those of that table, but D and trimming were determined from the DNA. The sample includes tens of thousands of clones, about 91% seen only once; the top ten take roughly 2.2%. This sample is part of a study of blood T cell repertoires in COVID-19. For the study at large: PBMCs, B-cell-depleted T cells, or T cells provided the cDNA or gDNA that made up the material.

The chain links TRBV5-1 to TRBJ2-7; 9 nucleotides align to TRBD1. The sample was peripheral blood. This TCR was recovered from a human donor with active COVID-19. The donor label of this sample is uncertain. In DNA form, the CDR3 reads TGCGCCAGCAGCCAGGGACAGGGAGGTTCCTACGAGCAGTACTTC. This sequence encodes CASSQGQGGSYEQYF.